This TCR beta chain was observed in a study of post-analysis software for immune sequencing data. Study-wide context: Multiple sclerosis in the patients followed relapsing-remitting, secondary progressive and progressive-relapsing courses. Findings and caveats of the study: Strong co-clustering by F measure was evident for samples that had been prepared in the same batch. There was significantly lower normalized Chao1 diversity in multiple sclerosis patients than in controls. TRBV segments more frequent in patients than in controls numbered several and included TRBV5-6, TRBV5-1 and TRBV20-1.

The germline CDR1 and CDR2 sequences are SGHRS and YFSETQ. Deletions cut 4 bases from V and 1 base from J, with 15 bases between. The CDR3 contains 15 residues. Only a few counts were recorded for this clonotype. Its antigen is unidentified. Prepared libraries of TCR beta cDNA carried unique molecular identifiers. Input populations of 1 to 10 million T cells gave rise to about 480,000 cDNA molecules. From the PCR reads, TCRdb called clonotypes with MiXCR, one entry per CDR3 protein. The sample consists of about 540,000 distinct CDR3 sequences, less than 40% of them appearing once. This chain links TRBV5-1 with TRBJ2-7; D is possibly TRBD1 (7 bases). This clonotype was sampled from a girl younger than 18 with multiple sclerosis. The sequenced material came from blood. The CDR3 DNA is TGCGCCAGCAGCCTGCGGGACAGAATATCCTACGAGCAGTACTTC. Amino acids: CASSLRDRISYEQYF. Supplemented by reference TRBV5-1 and TRBJ2-7, the full variable domain reads KAGVTQTPRYLIKTRGQQVTLSCSPISGHRSVSWYQQTPGQGLQFLFEYFSETQRNKGNFPGRFSGRQFSNSRSEMNVSTLELGDSALYLCASSLRDRISYEQYFGPGTRLTVT.